The sequence of this TCR beta chain was determined in a study of blood T cell repertoires in COVID-19. Study at large: Acute-phase and convalescent COVID-19 samples originated in the United States, Italy and Spain. PBMCs, B-cell-depleted T cells, or T cells provided the cDNA or gDNA that made up the material.

This CDR3 contains 14 residues. Germline V gives CDR1 GTSNPN, CDR2 SVGIG (reference sequence). V was cut by 0 bases and J by 0 bases, with 9 bases left in between. Original processing notes: Reference gene primer amplification gave estimated nucleated cell counts. Sequencing was performed with immunoSEQ multiplex PCR; in TCRdb, only in-frame clones are kept and a portion is missing. D and trimming come from the DNA, and the V and J calls and clone size come from that table. The table records about 230,000 clones, over 70% of them present only once. Material for sequencing was peripheral blood. This clonotype originated in a woman aged 80 or over with acute or convalescent COVID-19. The V gene is TRBV30, the J gene TRBJ2-7, with a tentative D call TRBD2 (6 bases). The chain's CDR3 is CAWSVRLGSYEQYF. DNA for the CDR3: TGTGCCTGGAGTGTAAGACTAGGCTCCTACGAGCAGTACTTC.